This TCR beta chain was identified in a study of cytomegalovirus exposure and HLA in healthy donors. Germline CDR1 is SGHAT and CDR2 is FQDESV (reference sequence). CDR3 length equals 12 residues. V was trimmed by 1 base and J by 3 bases, leaving 2 bases between them. Of note for this clone: Its matching antigen is unknown.

The study, taken as a whole, reports: The number of N-insertions in an Asian-associated ancestry cluster was reportedly below the 666-donor mean in a later analysis. Listed as cytomegalovirus-associated were about 160 TCR beta chains.

Researchers ran the PCR with 60 Vbeta and 13 Jbeta primers. Method: immunoSEQ multiplex PCR; TCRdb's copy keeps in-frame clones and lacks some. Altogether roughly 100,000 clones are present, around 85% being singletons, with the ten largest covering 6.9%. The chain recombines TRBV11-1 with TRBJ2-3; the D is unclear. This clonotype originated in a young man in good health and CMV-seropositive. Sequencing was carried out using PBMCs. The CDR3 is CASSLVTDTQYF. DNA of the CDR3: TGTGCCAGCAGCTTAGTAACAGATACGCAGTATTTT. Variable domain in full (rest from reference TRBV11-1 and TRBJ2-3): EAEVAQSPRYKITEKSQAVAFWCDPISGHATLYWYRQILGQGPELLVQFQDESVVDDSQLPKDRFSAERLKGVDSTLKIQPAELGDSAMYLCASSLVTDTQYFGPGTRLTVL.